The 20 T cell receptor beta chains below were found in one sample sequenced in a study of CD8 T cells in Susac syndrome. It was with random hexamers that roughly 0.5 to 1 ug RNA was reverse transcribed. Via MiXCR, TCRdb re-called the immunoSEQ multiplex PCR reads, giving one row per CDR3 protein. The sample includes 150,000 to 200,000 distinct CDR3 sequences, about 92% of them seen just once. Input material: CD4+ T cells from PBMCs. The source of these receptors is a human donor in good health.

The chain carries TRBV12-3 or TRBV12-4 and TRBJ2-3, with 8 bases identical to TRBD2. The CDR3 totals 17 residues. The V and J ends lost 5 bases and 2 bases, in that order; junction bases with no gene match: 12. CDR3 sequence (DNA): TGTGCCAGCAGTCCCGGGTGGGGCGGGGGGAACACAGATACGCAGTATTTT. Its translation: CASSPGWGGGNTDTQYF.

This sequence joins TRBV30 and TRBJ2-1, with D possibly TRBD1 on 5 matching bases. The ends were cut back, 0 bases at V and 3 bases at J, with 9 bases in the middle. The CDR3 covers 14 residues. Per the germline V gene, CDR1 is GTSNPN and CDR2 is SVGIG (reference sequence). CDR3 sequence reads: CAWSVGQGYNEQFF. The CDR3 DNA is TGTGCCTGGAGTGTAGGGCAGGGCTACAATGAGCAGTTCTTC.

The CDR3 reads CASSPSGGSGGRDNEQFF. CDR3 sequence (DNA): TGTGCCAGCAGCCCATCCGGGGGGAGCGGGGGGCGGGACAATGAGCAGTTCTTC. This sequence joins TRBV27 and TRBJ2-1; TRBD2 agrees at 9 bases. This CDR3 contains 18 residues. The junction had 17 bases not matched to a gene; V was cut back by 6 bases and J by 5 bases. The germline gives CDR1 MNHEY, CDR2 SMNVEV (reference sequence).

This chain links TRBV29-1 with TRBJ1-4, with D possibly being TRBD1 (6 bases). With 4 bases removed from V and 7 bases from J, the gap between germline ends came to 13 bases. The CDR3 runs to 13 residues. Germline V gene sequence: CDR1 SQVTM, CDR2 ANQGSEA. The CDR3 sequence: CSVGKSRGEKLFF. The CDR3 region has the DNA TGCAGCGTTGGGAAGAGCAGGGGTGAAAAACTGTTTTTT.

This chain links TRBV29-1 with TRBJ2-7, with D uncertain. Germline CDR1 reads SQVTM; CDR2 reads ANQGSEA. The CDR3 spans 12 residues. V was shortened by 7 bases and J by 0 bases, with 10 bases between the two germline ends. The DNA for the CDR3 is TGCAGCGGGACGTCAAGCTCCTACGAGCAGTACTTC. It encodes CSGTSSSYEQYF.

The chain is built from TRBV30 and TRBJ1-2, with a weak D call TRBD1 (5 bases). The length of the CDR3 is 14 residues. The germline CDR1 and CDR2 sequences are GTSNPN and SVGIG (reference sequence). V was trimmed by 3 bases and J by 4 bases, leaving 15 bases between them. The CDR3 sequence is CAWRADRGVYGYTF. DNA for the CDR3: TGTGCCTGGAGAGCCGACCGGGGGGTCTATGGCTACACCTTC.

The chain links TRBV5-1 to TRBJ1-5; the D gene is possibly TRBD1 (5 bases). The germline V gene has CDR1 SGHRS and CDR2 YFSETQ. The CDR3 is 13 amino acids. V gave up 2 bases and J gave up 4 bases, with 7 bases separating them. The DNA of the CDR3 is TGCGCCAGCAGCTTAGGGGCTAATCAGCCCCAGCATTTT. This codes for CASSLGANQPQHF.

The rearrangement uses TRBV20-1 and TRBJ1-5, with D possibly being TRBD1 (6 bases). This CDR3 spans 14 amino acids. Per germline, CDR1 DFQATT and CDR2 SNEGSKA (reference sequence). Trimming took off 6 bases at V and 5 bases at J, with 17 bases between the two ends. CDR3 region: CSATSNRDDQPQHF. DNA of the CDR3: TGCAGTGCGACGTCCAACAGGGACGATCAGCCCCAGCATTTT.

This clonotype came up a few times. The chain links TRBV20-1 to TRBJ1-1, with TRBD1 matching over 8 bases. CDR1 is DFQATT, CDR2 SNEGSKA, per germline (reference sequence). CDR3 length: 11 residues. In DNA form, the CDR3 reads TGCGGTGGACAGGGAGGCACTGAAGCTTTCTTT. Its protein product is CGGQGGTEAFF.

The V call is TRBV6-1, the J call TRBJ2-6; D unresolved. The ends were cut back, 8 bases at V and 0 bases at J, with 8 bases in the middle. CDR1 and CDR2 (germline): MNHNS, SASEGT. The CDR3 contains 14 residues. The CDR3 region is CASSWGSGANVLTF. DNA for the CDR3: TGTGCCAGCTCGTGGGGCTCTGGGGCCAACGTCCTGACTTTC.

The chain recombines TRBV7-2 with TRBJ1-1, with D uncertain. The V gene's germline CDR1 is SGHTA and CDR2 FQGNSA. This CDR3 is built from 13 residues. Trimming took 2 bases from V and 4 from J, leaving 8 bases between them. CDR3 loop: CASSLSPITEAFF. CDR3 in DNA: TGTGCCAGCAGCTTAAGTCCTATCACTGAAGCTTTCTTT.

The gene calls are TRBV2 and TRBJ2-7; D remains unclear. Trimming took 0 bases from V and 0 from J, leaving 9 bases between them. The germline V gene has CDR1 SNHLY and CDR2 FYNNEI. This CDR3 comprises 15 residues. Here the CDR3 reads CASSEAEYYSYEQYF. The CDR3 DNA sequence: TGTGCCAGCAGTGAAGCGGAATATTACTCCTACGAGCAGTACTTC. The entire variable domain, with the rest obtained from reference TRBV2 and TRBJ2-7, is as follows: EPEVTQTPSHQVTQMGQEVILRCVPISNHLYFYWYRQILGQKVEFLVSFYNNEISEKSEIFDDQFSVERPDGSNFTLKIRSTKLEDSAMYFCASSEAEYYSYEQYFGPGTRLTVT.

The chain employs TRBV6-5 and TRBJ1-4; TRBD1 is a possible D gene (6 bases). This CDR3 is built from 14 residues. V lost 5 bases and J 8 bases, leaving 15 bases between the germline ends. The V gene's germline CDR1 is MNHEY and CDR2 SVGAGI. Here the CDR3 DNA reads TGTGCCAGCAGTAATCAGGGGAGCGCGGAAAAACTGTTTTTT. Its protein product is CASSNQGSAEKLFF.

DNA for the CDR3: TGTGCCAGCAGCTTTTCAGGGGCTGCGAGCAATCAGCCCCAGCATTTT. Amino acid sequence: CASSFSGAASNQPQHF. The chain couples TRBV7-8 to TRBJ1-5; D is perhaps TRBD1 (6 bases). The CDR3 runs 16 residues. V was cut by 3 bases and J by 1 base, with 13 bases left in between. The germline gives CDR1 SGHVS, CDR2 FQNEAQ.

The chain is built from TRBV11-3 and TRBJ2-3; 8 positions agree with TRBD2. Germline V gene data show CDR1 as SGHNT and CDR2 as YENEEA. This CDR3 region has 16 residues. Losses at the gene ends were 5 bases for V and 2 bases for J; bases not matched to a gene: 9. CDR3 protein: CASSPGFSGDTDTQYF. The CDR3 DNA is TGTGCCAGCAGCCCCGGTTTTAGCGGGGACACAGATACGCAGTATTTT.

The gene calls are TRBV3-1 and TRBJ2-5; D remains unclear. The CDR3 has 11 amino acids. Germline V gene lookup returns CDR1 LGHDT and CDR2 YNNKEL (reference sequence). V dropped 6 bases and J dropped 5 bases, with 7 bases sitting between them. The CDR3 nucleotides are TGTGCCAGCAGGACAACGGAGACCCAGTACTTC. It is translated as CASRTTETQYF.

This chain connects TRBV20-1 to TRBJ2-2; 13 nucleotides line up with TRBD2. V lost 2 bases to trimming and J lost 4 bases; unmatched junction nucleotides: 10. The CDR3 runs 18 residues. Germline lookup yields CDR1 DFQATT and CDR2 SNEGSKA (reference sequence). The CDR3 DNA reads as TGCAGTGCTAGAAACCCCGGGACTAGCGGGACGGCCACCGGGGAGCTGTTTTTT. Amino acid sequence: CSARNPGTSGTATGELFF.

The chain couples TRBV7-2 to TRBJ2-1; D is unclear. The V end lost 4 bases, the J end lost 5 bases, and 9 bases lay between the germline ends. The length of the CDR3 is 13 residues. CDR1 is SGHTA, CDR2 FQGNSA, per germline. The CDR3 loop is CASSSTRDNEQFF. The CDR3 DNA sequence: TGTGCCAGCAGCTCGACTCGGGACAATGAGCAGTTCTTC.

The genes are TRBV11-2 and TRBJ2-1, with a weak D call TRBD2 (6 bases). Per germline, CDR1 SGHAT and CDR2 FQNNGV. This CDR3 comprises 16 residues. The germline V and J ends were trimmed by 5 bases and 0 bases, with 14 bases remaining between them. The CDR3 DNA reads as TGTGCCAGCAGCGCTCTGGGGGGACCCTCCTACAATGAGCAGTTCTTC. Translated: CASSALGGPSYNEQFF.

The chain joins TRBV12-3 or TRBV12-4 to TRBJ2-7, with TRBD2 identical over 13 bases. J lost 5 bases, V lost 5 bases, and 3 bases had no gene match. The CDR3 spans 14 residues. The CDR3 sequence is CASSAGTSGDEQYF. The CDR3, as DNA: TGTGCCAGCAGTGCCGGGACTAGCGGGGACGAGCAGTACTTC.